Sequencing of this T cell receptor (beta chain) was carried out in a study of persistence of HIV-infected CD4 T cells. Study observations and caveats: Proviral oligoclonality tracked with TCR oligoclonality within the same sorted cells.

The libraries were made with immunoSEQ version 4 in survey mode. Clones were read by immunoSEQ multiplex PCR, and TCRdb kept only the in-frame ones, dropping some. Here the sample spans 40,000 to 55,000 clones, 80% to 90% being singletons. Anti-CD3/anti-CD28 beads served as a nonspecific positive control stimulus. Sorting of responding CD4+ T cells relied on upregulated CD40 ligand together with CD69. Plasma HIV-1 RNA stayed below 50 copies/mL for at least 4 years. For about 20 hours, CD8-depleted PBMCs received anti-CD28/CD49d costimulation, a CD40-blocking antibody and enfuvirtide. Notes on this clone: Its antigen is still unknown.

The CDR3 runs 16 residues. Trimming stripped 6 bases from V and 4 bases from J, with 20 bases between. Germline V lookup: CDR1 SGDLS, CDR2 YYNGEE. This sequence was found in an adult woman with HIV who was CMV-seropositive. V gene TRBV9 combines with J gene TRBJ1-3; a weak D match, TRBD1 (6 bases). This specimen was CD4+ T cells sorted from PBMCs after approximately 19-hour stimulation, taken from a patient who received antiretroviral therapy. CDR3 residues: CASNPEGVIMGNTIYF. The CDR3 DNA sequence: TGTGCCAGCAATCCCGAGGGGGTTATTATGGGAAACACCATATATTTT.